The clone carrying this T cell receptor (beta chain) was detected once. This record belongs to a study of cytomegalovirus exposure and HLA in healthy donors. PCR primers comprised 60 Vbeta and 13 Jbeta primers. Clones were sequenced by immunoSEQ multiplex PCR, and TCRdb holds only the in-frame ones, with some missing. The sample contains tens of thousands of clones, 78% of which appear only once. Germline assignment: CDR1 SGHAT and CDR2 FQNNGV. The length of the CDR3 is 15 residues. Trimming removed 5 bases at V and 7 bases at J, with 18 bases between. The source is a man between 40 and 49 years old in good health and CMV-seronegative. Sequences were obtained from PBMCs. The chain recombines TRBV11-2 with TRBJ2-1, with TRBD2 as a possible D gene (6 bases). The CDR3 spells CASSGFGVGRNEQFF. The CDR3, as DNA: TGTGCCAGCAGCGGGTTTGGGGTAGGGAGGAATGAGCAGTTCTTC.